The table lists the clone carrying this TCR beta chain with many counts. The CDR3 totals 14 residues. Per germline, CDR1 KGHSH and CDR2 LQKENI. With V trimmed by 4 bases and J by 5 bases, 5 bases remained unmatched. The sample belongs to a study of human T cells and chemical hapten exposure. Overall study: 2% DPC was applied to around 2 cm by around 2 cm of upper inner arm skin for sensitization. Per-sample TCR yield variability stemmed mainly from small pooled library volume differences.

Via MiXCR, TCRdb re-called the RACE reads, giving one row per CDR3 protein. There are some 50,000 distinct CDR3 sequences in the sample; 9.3% occur only once, and more than 10% lies in the top ten. The time point denotes: patch test 1, 2 weeks after DPC sensitization. Treatment given: therapeutic diphenylcyclopropenone sensitization with weekly scalp DPC. The V gene is TRBV18, the J gene TRBJ1-1; 9 positions match TRBD1. This sequence was found in a woman between 35 and 50 years old with alopecia areata. Some clones in this sample may be carry-over from other donors' samples. The source was whole blood, collected in connection with sensitization to the hapten diphenylcyclopropenone (DPC). CDR3: CASSHGQGHTEAFF. The CDR3 DNA is TGTGCCAGCTCACACGGACAGGGGCATACTGAAGCTTTCTTT.